This TCR beta chain appears in the sequencing data of a study of blood T cell repertoires in COVID-19. The CDR3 spans 15 residues. In germline, CDR1 is SEHNR, CDR2 FQNEAQ (reference sequence). Trimming removed 3 bases at V and 4 bases at J, with 13 bases between. Assay used: immunoSEQ multiplex PCR; TCRdb lists only in-frame clones, some missing. The sample records 120,000 to 150,000 clones, approximately 87% being singletons. The TCR comes from a man between 45 and 60 years old in a cohort exposed to, infected with or recovered from COVID-19 (not recorded which). The specimen was PBMCs or T cells enriched from blood (not recorded which). This chain connects TRBV7-9 to TRBJ1-3, with D unresolved. CDR3 sequence (DNA): TGTGCCAGCAGCTTCTGGCGGTCGGCCGGAAACACCATATATTTT. Translated: CASSFWRSAGNTIYF.